This T cell receptor beta chain was captured in a study of neurological immune-mediated disorders. There are many counts of this clonotype. Per the germline V gene, CDR1 is DFQATT and CDR2 is SNEGSKA (reference sequence). Trimming pared 3 bases from V and 3 bases from J, leaving 6 bases between. CDR3 size: 12 residues. One entry per CDR3 protein results from TCRdb running MiXCR on the 5' RACE reads. The data show roughly 46,000 distinct CDR3 sequences, under 2% seen once. Sample: PBMCs. This receptor was taken from a woman between 40 and 50 years old with multiple sclerosis. The chain carries TRBV20-1 and TRBJ2-1; the D is unclear. In DNA, the CDR3 is TGCAGTGCTAGTCCTCTCTACAATGAGCAGTTCTTC. It encodes CSASPLYNEQFF.